Listed below are T cell receptor beta chains from one sample, sequenced in a study of siplizumab effects on memory and regulatory T cells. Generated by immunoSEQ multiplex PCR, the TCRdb table keeps only in-frame clones and is missing some. The table records over 95,000 clones, 93% of them present only once. The sequenced sample was non-Treg CD4+ T cells sorted from blood. The source is a human donor in good health. Each CDR3 is given without its conserved first and last residue.

TRBJ2-1	TRBV11-2	ASSLAGQNNEQF
TRBJ2-3	TRBV7-2	ASKHPGGRVDTQY
TRBJ2-3	TRBV19	ASSRWGQSTDTQY
TRBJ2-1	TRBV20-1	SARDSNEQF
TRBJ2-7	TRBV7-6	ASSKTGYEQY
TRBJ1-3	TRBV5-5	ASSFSWRGNTIY
TRBJ2-3	TRBV12-5	ASGPGQFTDTQY
TRBJ1-2	TRBV25-1	ASSEYGYGYT
TRBJ1-1	TRBV7-2	ASSLKGPTSAF
TRBJ2-1	TRBV27	ASSLSRLNNEQF
TRBJ2-7	TRBV7-8	ASTPTSGSSYEQY
TRBJ1-1	TRBV25-1	ASSLMTGSYTEAF
TRBJ1-2	TRBV6-4	ASSPPYFPPGDNYGYT
TRBJ2-5	TRBV2	ASSDDRAETQY
TRBJ1-3	TRBV6-5	ASSTRGLAGNTIY
TRBJ2-4	TRBV9	ASNNPGLQNIQY
TRBJ2-2	TRBV11-1	ASSLDSLGQGYTGELF
TRBJ1-1	TRBV5-1	ASSLREGPGTEAF
TRBJ2-2	TRBV6-1	ASSKGQGTGGELF
TRBJ1-1	TRBV21-1	ASSKVRGTEAF
TRBJ2-1	TRBV28	ASSLPNPGQAGNEQF
TRBJ2-7	TRBV20-1	SASTTYEQY
TRBJ1-1	TRBV21-1	ASSLPPSAF
TRBJ1-2	TRBV7-3	ASSPQGTGYGYT
TRBJ2-3	TRBV11-2	ASSDFRTQY